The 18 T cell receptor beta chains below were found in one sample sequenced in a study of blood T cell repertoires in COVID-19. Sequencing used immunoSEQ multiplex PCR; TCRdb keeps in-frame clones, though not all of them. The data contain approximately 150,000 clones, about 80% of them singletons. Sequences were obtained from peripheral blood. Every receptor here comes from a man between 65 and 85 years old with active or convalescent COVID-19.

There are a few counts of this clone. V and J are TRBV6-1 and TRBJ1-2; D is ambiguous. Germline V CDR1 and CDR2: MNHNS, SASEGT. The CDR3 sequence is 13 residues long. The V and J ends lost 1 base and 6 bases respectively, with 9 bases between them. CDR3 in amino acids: CASSEVKADGYTF. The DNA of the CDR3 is TGTGCCAGCAGTGAAGTAAAGGCGGATGGCTACACCTTC.

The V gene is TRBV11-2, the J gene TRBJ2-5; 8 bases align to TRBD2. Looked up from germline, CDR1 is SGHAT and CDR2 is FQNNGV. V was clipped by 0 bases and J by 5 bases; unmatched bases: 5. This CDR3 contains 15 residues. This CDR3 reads CASSLDGSGTETQYF. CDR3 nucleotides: TGTGCCAGCAGCTTAGATGGTAGCGGGACTGAGACCCAGTACTTC.

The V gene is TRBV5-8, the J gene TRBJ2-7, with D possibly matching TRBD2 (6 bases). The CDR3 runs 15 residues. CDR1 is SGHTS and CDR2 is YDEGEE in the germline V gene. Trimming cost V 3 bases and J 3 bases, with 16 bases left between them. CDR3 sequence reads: CASSSPWREVYEQYF. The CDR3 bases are TGTGCCAGCAGCTCACCCTGGAGGGAGGTCTACGAGCAGTACTTC.

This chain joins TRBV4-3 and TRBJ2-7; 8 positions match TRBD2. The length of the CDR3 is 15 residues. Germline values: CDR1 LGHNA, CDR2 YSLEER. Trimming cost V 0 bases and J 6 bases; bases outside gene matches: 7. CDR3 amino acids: CASSQDWVAGPEQYF. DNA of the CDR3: TGCGCCAGCAGCCAAGATTGGGTAGCGGGACCCGAGCAGTACTTC.

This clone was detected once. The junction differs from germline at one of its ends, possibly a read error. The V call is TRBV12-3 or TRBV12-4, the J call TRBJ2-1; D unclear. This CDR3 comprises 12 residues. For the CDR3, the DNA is TGTGTCAGCTCCTCTGCCTACAATGAGCAGTTCTTC. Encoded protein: CVSSSAYNEQFF.

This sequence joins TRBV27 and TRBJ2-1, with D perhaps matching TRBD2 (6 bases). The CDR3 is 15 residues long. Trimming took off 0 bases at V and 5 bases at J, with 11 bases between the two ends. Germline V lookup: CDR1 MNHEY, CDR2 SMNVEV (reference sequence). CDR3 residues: CASSLSGLTNNEQFF. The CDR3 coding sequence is TGTGCCAGCAGTTTATCGGGACTGACAAACAATGAGCAGTTCTTC.

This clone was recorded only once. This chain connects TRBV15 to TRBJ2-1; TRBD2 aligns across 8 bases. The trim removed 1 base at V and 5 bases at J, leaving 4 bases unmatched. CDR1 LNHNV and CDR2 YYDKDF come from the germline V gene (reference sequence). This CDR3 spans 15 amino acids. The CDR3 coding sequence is TGTGCCACCAGCAGAGCCGGGGGGGGTAACAATGAGCAGTTCTTC. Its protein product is CATSRAGGGNNEQFF.

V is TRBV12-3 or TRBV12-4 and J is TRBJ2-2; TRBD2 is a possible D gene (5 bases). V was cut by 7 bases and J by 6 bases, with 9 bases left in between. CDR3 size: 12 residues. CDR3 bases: TGTGCCAGCACCGGGGTGCCCGGGGAGCTGTTTTTT. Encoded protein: CASTGVPGELFF.

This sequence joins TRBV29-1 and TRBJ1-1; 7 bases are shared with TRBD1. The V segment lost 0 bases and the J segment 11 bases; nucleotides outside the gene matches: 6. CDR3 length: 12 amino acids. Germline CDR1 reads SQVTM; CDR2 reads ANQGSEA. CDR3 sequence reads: CSVEDRKGGAFF. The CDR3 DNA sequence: TGCAGCGTTGAAGATCGAAAAGGGGGCGCTTTCTTT.

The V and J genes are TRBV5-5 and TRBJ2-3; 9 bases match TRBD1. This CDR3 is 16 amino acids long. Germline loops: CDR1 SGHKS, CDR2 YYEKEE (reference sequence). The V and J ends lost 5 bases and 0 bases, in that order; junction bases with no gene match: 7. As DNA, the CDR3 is TGTGCCAGCAGGGGTCAACAGGGGGCTAGCACAGATACGCAGTATTTT. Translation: CASRGQQGASTDTQYF.

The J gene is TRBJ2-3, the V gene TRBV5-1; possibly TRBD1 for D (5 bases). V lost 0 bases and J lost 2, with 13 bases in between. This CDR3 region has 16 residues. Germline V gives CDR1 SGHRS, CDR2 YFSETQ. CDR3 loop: CASSLDGQGYTDTQYF. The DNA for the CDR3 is TGCGCCAGCAGCTTGGATGGGCAGGGATACACAGATACGCAGTATTTT.

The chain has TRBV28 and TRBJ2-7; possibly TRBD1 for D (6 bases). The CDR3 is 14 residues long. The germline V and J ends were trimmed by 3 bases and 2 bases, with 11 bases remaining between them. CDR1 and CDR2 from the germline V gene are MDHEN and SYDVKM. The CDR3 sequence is CASSLEDSTYEQYF. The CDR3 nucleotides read TGTGCCAGCAGTTTGGAGGACAGCACCTACGAGCAGTACTTC. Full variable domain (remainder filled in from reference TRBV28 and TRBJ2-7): DVKVTQSSRYLVKRTGEKVFLECVQDMDHENMFWYRQDPGLGLRLIYFSYDVKMKEKGDIPEGYSVSREKKERFSLILESASTNQTSMYLCASSLEDSTYEQYFGPGTRLTVT.

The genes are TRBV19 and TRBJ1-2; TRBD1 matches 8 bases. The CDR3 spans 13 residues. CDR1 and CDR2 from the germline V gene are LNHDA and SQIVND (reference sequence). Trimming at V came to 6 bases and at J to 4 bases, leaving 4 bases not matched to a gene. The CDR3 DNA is TGTGCCAGTAGGTTGGGACAGGCCTATGGCTACACCTTC. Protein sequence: CASRLGQAYGYTF.

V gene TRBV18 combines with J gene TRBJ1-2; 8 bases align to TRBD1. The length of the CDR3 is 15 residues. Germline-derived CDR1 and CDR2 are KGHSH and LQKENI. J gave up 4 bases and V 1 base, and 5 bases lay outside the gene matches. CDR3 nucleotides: TGTGCCAGCTCACCACGTGCCGGACAGGGCTATGGCTACACCTTC. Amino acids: CASSPRAGQGYGYTF.

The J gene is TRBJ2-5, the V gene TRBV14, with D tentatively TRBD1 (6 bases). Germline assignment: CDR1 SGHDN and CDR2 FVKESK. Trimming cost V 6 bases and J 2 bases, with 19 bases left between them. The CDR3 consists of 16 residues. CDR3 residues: CASSIFPTGHQETQYF. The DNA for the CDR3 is TGTGCCAGCAGTATTTTTCCAACAGGGCATCAAGAGACCCAGTACTTC.

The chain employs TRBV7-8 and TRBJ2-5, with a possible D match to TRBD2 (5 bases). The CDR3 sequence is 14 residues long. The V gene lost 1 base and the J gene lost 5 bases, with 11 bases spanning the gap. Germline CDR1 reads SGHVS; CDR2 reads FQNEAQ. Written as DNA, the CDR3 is TGTGCCAGCAGCTTAGTGGCGGGCGGGGAGACCCAGTACTTC. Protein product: CASSLVAGGETQYF.

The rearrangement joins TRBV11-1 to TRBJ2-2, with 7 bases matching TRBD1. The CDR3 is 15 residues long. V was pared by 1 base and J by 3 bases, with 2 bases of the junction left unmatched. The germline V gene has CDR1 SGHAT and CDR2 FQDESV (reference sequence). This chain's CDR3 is CASSLGTGYTGELFF. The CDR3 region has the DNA TGTGCCAGCAGCTTAGGGACAGGCTACACCGGGGAGCTGTTTTTT.

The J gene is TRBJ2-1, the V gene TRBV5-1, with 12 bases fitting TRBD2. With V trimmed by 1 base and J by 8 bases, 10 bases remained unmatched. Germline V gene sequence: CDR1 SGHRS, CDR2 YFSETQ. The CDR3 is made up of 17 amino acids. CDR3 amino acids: CASSLSPSGRALDEQFF. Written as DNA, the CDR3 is TGCGCCAGCAGCTTGAGCCCTAGCGGGAGGGCCTTGGATGAGCAGTTCTTC. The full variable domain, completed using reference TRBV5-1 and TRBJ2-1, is KAGVTQTPRYLIKTRGQQVTLSCSPISGHRSVSWYQQTPGQGLQFLFEYFSETQRNKGNFPGRFSGRQFSNSRSEMNVSTLELGDSALYLCASSLSPSGRALDEQFFGPGTRLTVL.